The rows below give T cell receptor beta chains drawn from one sample of a study of control samples from healthy donors and cancer patients. Generated by immunoSEQ multiplex PCR, the TCRdb table keeps only in-frame clones and is missing some. The repertoire holds about 53,000 clones, with 87% as singletons. Source material: PBMCs. These receptors were collected from a man in his sixties with head and neck cancer. Each CDR3 is given without its conserved first and last residue. D genes are given only for firm matches.

ASSPHGTSTDTQY,TRBV7-3,TRBJ2-3,13,-
ASSTGSPGPADPNYGYT,TRBV19,TRBJ1-2,17,-
ASSQDIGGGPIFCYEQY,TRBV4-3,TRBJ2-7,17,-
ASSELGNRGTGELF,TRBV6-1,TRBJ2-2,14,-
ASSQDRGRRGKGAEAF,TRBV4-2,TRBJ1-1,16,-
ASSPRGKNEQF,TRBV11-1,TRBJ2-1,11,TRBD2
ASSGDWSKAF,TRBV6-2/TRBV6-3,TRBJ1-1,10,-
AWSLGTGDQPQH,TRBV30,TRBJ1-5,12,TRBD1
ASSLIGSTYNEQF,TRBV11-2,TRBJ2-1,13,-
ASSFRDRAHYGYT,TRBV11-2,TRBJ1-2,13,TRBD1
ASSKDVVYGYT,TRBV12-3/TRBV12-4,TRBJ1-2,11,-
ASSPSGTGGGQPQH,TRBV18,TRBJ1-5,14,TRBD1
ASSLGTGGTGELF,TRBV5-1,TRBJ2-2,13,TRBD1
ASSMGEASAETQY,TRBV19,TRBJ2-5,13,-
ASSSQAGGPYEQY,TRBV28,TRBJ2-7,13,TRBD2
ASSIDARSYEQY,TRBV19,TRBJ2-7,12,-
ASLPGGGAAGELF,TRBV7-2,TRBJ2-2,13,TRBD2
ASSTRHGGAGGNTIY,TRBV7-8,TRBJ1-3,15,-
ASSASEPLGRGYT,TRBV9,TRBJ1-2,13,-
ASSDRDTASGGYT,TRBV7-3,TRBJ1-2,13,-
ASSNQGSNQPQH,TRBV19,TRBJ1-5,12,-
ASRTSGLYNEQF,TRBV19,TRBJ2-1,12,TRBD2
ATRIAGASTDTQY,TRBV10-3,TRBJ2-3,13,TRBD2
AWSSKAGTSYNEQF,TRBV30,TRBJ2-1,14,-
ASSSTGVNTEAF,TRBV5-1,TRBJ1-1,12,TRBD1
ASSSHERGGEIGTGELF,TRBV7-3,TRBJ2-2,17,-
ASSFPGMGEKLF,TRBV28,TRBJ1-4,12,-
ASSQGHYYGYT,TRBV6-5,TRBJ1-2,11,-
ATSRGGGGPLNEQF,TRBV15,TRBJ2-1,14,TRBD2
ASRDFYNEQF,TRBV7-6,TRBJ2-1,10,-
ASSSGTGNMNTEAF,TRBV5-1,TRBJ1-1,14,-
ASRPTSDTVYEQY,TRBV28,TRBJ2-7,13,TRBD2
ASSSTGTGVNGYT,TRBV6-5,TRBJ1-2,13,TRBD1
ASSLGDRSTYEQY,TRBV5-1,TRBJ2-7,13,TRBD1
ASSPRTGDPSNQPQH,TRBV6-6,TRBJ1-5,15,TRBD1
ASSLRATSGLVTDTQY,TRBV7-8,TRBJ2-3,16,TRBD2
ASNPPAGGKTYEQY,TRBV6-6,TRBJ2-7,14,-
ASSVDQWTTPTYEQY,TRBV9,TRBJ2-7,15,-
ASSLVDGGNQPQH,TRBV28,TRBJ1-5,13,-
ASSPWTGGETQY,TRBV7-8,TRBJ2-5,12,TRBD1
ASRRTGDNSPLH,TRBV19,TRBJ1-6,12,TRBD1
AISERAGTQYNSPLH,TRBV10-3,TRBJ1-6,15,-
ASSDLSGASYT,TRBV6-1,TRBJ1-2,11,-
ASSAFTGSEQF,TRBV25-1,TRBJ2-1,11,-
ASSREVAKNIQY,TRBV28,TRBJ2-4,12,TRBD2
ASSLSTGMYNEQF,TRBV11-1,TRBJ2-1,13,TRBD1
ASSQRGQGPYEQY,TRBV18,TRBJ2-7,13,TRBD1
ASSQQQGGEQY,TRBV3-1/TRBV3-2,TRBJ2-7,11,-
ASSESGSTDTQY,TRBV10-1,TRBJ2-3,12,-
ASSNDNGEDEKLF,TRBV5-1,TRBJ1-4,13,-
ATRQQGARFYNSPLH,TRBV24-1,TRBJ1-6,15,TRBD1
ASSLYRQGGTEAF,TRBV5-1,TRBJ1-1,13,TRBD1